This T cell receptor (beta chain) was sequenced for a study of shared clonotypes between healthy human individuals. The CDR3 is 13 amino acids. Deletions cut 3 bases from V and 4 bases from J, with 9 bases between. Germline V gene lookup returns CDR1 WSHSY and CDR2 SAAADI. Points from the study as a whole: Few donors restricted represented genetic and exposure-history diversity. What rarefaction showed was incomplete sorted-subset sequencing despite large depth.

Of note for this clone: Its antigen remains unidentified.

Donors comprised only Caucasian adults living in Nashville, Tennessee. Both subsets, CD45RA+ naive and CD45RA-negative memory, were split from the CD4+ cells. The table came from immunoSEQ multiplex PCR; TCRdb's copy has only in-frame clones and leaves some out. The table records about 2 million clones, roughly 94% of them present only once. Sequencing was carried out using naive CD4+ T cells sorted from blood. Subset reported: CD45RA+ positively selected. V gene TRBV10-2 combines with J gene TRBJ1-2; no clear D gene. The clonotype comes from a man between 18 and 35 years old in good health. The CDR3 DNA sequence: TGCGCCAGCAGTGATCGAACGGGCTATGGCTACACCTTC. This gives the protein CASSDRTGYGYTF.